This T cell receptor (beta chain) was sequenced during a study of T cell responses to AZD1222 COVID-19 vaccine (dated by TCRdb to the early 2020s). Study-wide context: Because spike-specific TCR depth and breadth did not differ between the two schedules, AZD1222 recipients who got a second dose at roughly 4 weeks were pooled with those who got a second dose at roughly 12 weeks. Trial participants were enrolled into age subgroups of 18-55, 56-69 and 70-plus years, which contained 148, 28 and 57 TCR-sequenced participants, respectively. TCR sequencing covered 233 trial participants: around 210 given two doses of AZD1222 and approximately 25 given two doses of MenACWY control vaccine.

Study-wide conclusions, independent of this receptor: In the small 56-69-year group, the increase in depth fell short of significance, most likely because of low power. Most participants were white British and females outnumbered males, and the authors suggested that clonal diversity may have been underestimated. Only a handful of AZD1222 recipients were SARS-CoV-2 seropositive at baseline, limiting conclusions about previously exposed vaccinees. Vaccine-associated CD4 TCRs spanned the whole spike protein, with dominant responses in regions 160-218 and 743-854. Because no samples from the day 14 peak response were available, repertoires could be characterized only after the peak T cell response. Epitopes outside the regions mutated in the B.1.351 and B.1.1.7 variants were reportedly recognized by nearly half of the unique spike-specific TCRs. Spike-specific TCR breadth and depth rose significantly after two AZD1222 doses compared with day 0 and with MenACWY recipients.

Remarks on this clone: Which antigen it targets is not known. Base qualities are not at hand, and no much larger clone is one base apart.

The CDR3 regions of human TCRbeta chains were analyzed by immunosequencing. The paper's data handling went like this. Repertoire TCRs were matched against a reference library of SARS-CoV-2-specific TCRs generated with the MIRA antigen-specificity platform. Breadth was defined as the fraction of unique TCRs that were SARS-CoV-2-associated, and depth was defined as the fraction of total T cells that were SARS-CoV-2-associated. Using the MIRA data, each spike-specific TCR was assigned both to the spike region to which the TCR was reactive and to a CD4 or CD8 class. Log10-transformed breadth and depth values were compared by one-way ANOVA with Sidak's multiple comparisons tests. TCRdb retrieved this table from immuneACCESS and kept in-frame rearrangements only. Not all clones are present; in checked studies, unresolved V genes account for under half, and no reason is known for the remainder. Clone size and the V and J calls come from that table; the DNA yielded D and trimming. A total of fewer than 200,000 clones appear in this sample, 85% to 95% of them only once. The top ten clones comprise about 10% of the sample.

The CDR3, cysteine through phenylalanine, is 16 amino acids long. The entry retains the CDR3 DNA only, 48 bases that are in frame from base 1. CDR1 and CDR2 are read off the germline V gene (reference sequence) as LNHDA and SQIVND. Trimming leaves V shorter by 7 bases and J shorter by 6 bases, with the junction holding 10 bases beyond the gene matches. Per the publication, the time point label means: baseline before first vaccination. Vaccinee samples were obtained from the UK trials COV001 and COV002, which included a single-blind randomized controlled phase 2/3 trial of AZD1222 (ChAdOx1 nCoV-19) in healthy adults. Trial participant PBMC samples were collected at day 0 and day 28 after the second dose for TCRbeta chain sequencing.

The TCR was taken from an adult in good health. Here the sequenced sample was peripheral blood, taken on day 0 of AZD1222 vaccination. The chain employs TRBV19 and TRBJ1-5; 12 bases in between match TRBD1. The CDR3 here reads CASKAAVGQGAQPQHF. The DNA reads TGTGCCAGTAAGGCGGCTGTGGGACAGGGGGCTCAGCCCCAGCATTTT. Supplemented by the reference TRBV19 and TRBJ1-5 proteins around the CDR3, the complete variable domain is DGGITQSPKYLFRKEGQNVTLSCEQNLNHDAMYWYRQDPGQGLRLIYYSQIVNDFQKGDIAEGYSVSREKKESFPLTVTSAQKNPTAFYLCASKAAVGQGAQPQHFGDGTRLSIL.